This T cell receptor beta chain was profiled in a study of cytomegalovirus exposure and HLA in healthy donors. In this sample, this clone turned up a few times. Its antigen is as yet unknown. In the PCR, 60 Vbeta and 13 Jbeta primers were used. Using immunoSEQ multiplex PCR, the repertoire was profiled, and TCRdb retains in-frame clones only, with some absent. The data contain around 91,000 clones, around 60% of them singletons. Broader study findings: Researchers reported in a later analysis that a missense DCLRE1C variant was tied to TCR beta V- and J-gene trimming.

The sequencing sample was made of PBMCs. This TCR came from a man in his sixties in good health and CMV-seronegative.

The CDR3 loop is CASRAPGQPITQPQHF. In nucleotides, the CDR3 is TGTGCCAGCAGAGCACCGGGACAACCCATTACACAGCCCCAGCATTTT. The chain is built from TRBV27 and TRBJ1-5; maybe TRBD1 (6 bases). CDR1 is MNHEY and CDR2 is SMNVEV in the germline V gene (reference sequence). This CDR3 is built from 16 residues. The V end was cut by 6 bases, the J end by 7 bases, with 22 bases between.